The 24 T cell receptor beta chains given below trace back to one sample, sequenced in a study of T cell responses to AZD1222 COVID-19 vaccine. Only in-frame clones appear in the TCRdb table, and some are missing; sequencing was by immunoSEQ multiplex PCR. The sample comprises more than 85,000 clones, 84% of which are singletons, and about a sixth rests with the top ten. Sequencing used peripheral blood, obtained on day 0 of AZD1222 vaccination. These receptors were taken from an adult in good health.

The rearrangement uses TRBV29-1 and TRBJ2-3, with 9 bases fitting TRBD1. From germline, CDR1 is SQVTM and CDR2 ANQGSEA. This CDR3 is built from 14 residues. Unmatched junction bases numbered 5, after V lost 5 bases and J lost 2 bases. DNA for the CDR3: TGCAGCGTTACACAGGGGGCGATCACAGATACGCAGTATTTT. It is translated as CSVTQGAITDTQYF.

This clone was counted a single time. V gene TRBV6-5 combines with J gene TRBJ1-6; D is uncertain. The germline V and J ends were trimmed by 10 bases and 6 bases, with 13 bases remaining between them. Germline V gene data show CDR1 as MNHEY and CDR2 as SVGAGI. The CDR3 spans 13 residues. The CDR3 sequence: CAIRYTSNSPLHF. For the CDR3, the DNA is TGTGCCATCCGTTATACTTCTAATTCACCCCTCCACTTT.

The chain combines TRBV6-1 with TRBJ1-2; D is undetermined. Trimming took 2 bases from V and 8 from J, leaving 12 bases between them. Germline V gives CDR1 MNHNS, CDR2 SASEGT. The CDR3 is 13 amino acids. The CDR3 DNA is TGTGCCAGCAGTGAAACAAACAATCAAGGCTACACCTTC. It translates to CASSETNNQGYTF.

The CDR3 DNA is TGTGCCAGCAGCCCAGGGCTAGCGGGTCCGCAGGCCTACAATGAGCAGTTCTTC. This encodes CASSPGLAGPQAYNEQFF. The V call is TRBV7-8, the J call TRBJ2-1; 8 bases fit TRBD2. CDR3 size: 18 residues. V lost 5 bases, J lost 2 bases, and 14 bases stayed unmatched. CDR1 and CDR2 (germline): SGHVS, FQNEAQ.

The DNA of the CDR3 is TGTGCCAGCATCCGGGAGGCTTTCTTT. Its translation is CASIREAFF. This chain uses TRBV3-1 (or the pseudogene TRBV3-2) with TRBJ1-1; D gene uncertain. Germline CDR1 is LGHDT and CDR2 is YNNKEL (reference sequence). The CDR3 runs to 9 residues. Trimming removed 7 bases at V and 11 bases at J, with 8 bases between.

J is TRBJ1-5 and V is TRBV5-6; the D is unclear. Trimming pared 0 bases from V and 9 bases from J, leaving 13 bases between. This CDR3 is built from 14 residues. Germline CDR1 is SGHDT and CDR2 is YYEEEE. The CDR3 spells CASSLAGKDRPQHF. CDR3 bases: TGTGCCAGCAGCTTGGCTGGGAAGGATCGGCCCCAGCATTTT.

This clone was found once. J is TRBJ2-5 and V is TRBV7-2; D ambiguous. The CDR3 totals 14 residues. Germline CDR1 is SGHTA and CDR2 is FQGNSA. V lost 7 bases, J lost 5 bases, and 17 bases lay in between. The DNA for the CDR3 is TGTGCCAGCACCCTAGGCAGGAGCTATGAGACCCAGTACTTC. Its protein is CASTLGRSYETQYF.

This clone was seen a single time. The CDR3 DNA reads TGTGCCAGCAGTGAATATCGAACCGACAGGGGTCCTGGCTACACCTTC. Translating gives CASSEYRTDRGPGYTF. V gene TRBV25-1 combines with J gene TRBJ1-2, with TRBD1 matching over 8 bases. The V segment lost 0 bases and the J segment 7 bases; nucleotides outside the gene matches: 10. The CDR3 totals 16 residues. Per germline, CDR1 MGHDK and CDR2 SYGVNS.

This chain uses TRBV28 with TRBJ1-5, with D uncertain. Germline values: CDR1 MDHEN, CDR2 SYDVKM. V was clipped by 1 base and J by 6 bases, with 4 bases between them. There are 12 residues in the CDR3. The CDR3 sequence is CASSLSAQPQHF. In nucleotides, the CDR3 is TGTGCCAGCAGTTTATCCGCTCAGCCCCAGCATTTT.

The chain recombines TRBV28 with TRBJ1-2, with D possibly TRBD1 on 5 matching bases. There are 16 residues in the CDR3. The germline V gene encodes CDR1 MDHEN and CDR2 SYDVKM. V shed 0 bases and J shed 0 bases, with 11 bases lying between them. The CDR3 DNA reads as TGTGCCAGCAGTTTATGGGACACACGGCCTAACTATGGCTACACCTTC. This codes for CASSLWDTRPNYGYTF.

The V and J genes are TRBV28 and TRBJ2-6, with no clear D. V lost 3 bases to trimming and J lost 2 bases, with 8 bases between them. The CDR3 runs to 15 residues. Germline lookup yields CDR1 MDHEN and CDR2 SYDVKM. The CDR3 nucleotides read TGTGCCAGCAGTTTCCAGAAGGCTGGGGCCAACGTCCTGACTTTC. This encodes CASSFQKAGANVLTF.

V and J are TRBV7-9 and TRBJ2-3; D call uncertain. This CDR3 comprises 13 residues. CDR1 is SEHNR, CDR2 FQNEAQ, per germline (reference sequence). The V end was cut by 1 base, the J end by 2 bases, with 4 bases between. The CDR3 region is CASSLDPTDTQYF. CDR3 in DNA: TGTGCCAGCAGCTTAGACCCCACAGATACGCAGTATTTT.

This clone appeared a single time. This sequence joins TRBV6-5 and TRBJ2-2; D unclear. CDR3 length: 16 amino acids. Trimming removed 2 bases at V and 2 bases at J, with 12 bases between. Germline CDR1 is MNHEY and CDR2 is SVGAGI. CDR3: CASSYKVVVNTGELFF. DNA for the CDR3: TGTGCCAGCAGTTACAAGGTGGTAGTTAACACCGGGGAGCTGTTTTTT.

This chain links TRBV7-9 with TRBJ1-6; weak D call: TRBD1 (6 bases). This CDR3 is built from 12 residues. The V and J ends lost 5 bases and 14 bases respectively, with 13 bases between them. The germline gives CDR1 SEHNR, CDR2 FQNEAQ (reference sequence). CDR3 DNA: TGTGCCAGCAGCACACAGGGATTTACCCTCCACTTT. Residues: CASSTQGFTLHF.

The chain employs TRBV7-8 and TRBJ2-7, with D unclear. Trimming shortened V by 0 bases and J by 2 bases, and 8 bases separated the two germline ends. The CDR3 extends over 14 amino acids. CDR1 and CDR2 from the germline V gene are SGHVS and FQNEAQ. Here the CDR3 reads CASSLAGIAYEQYF. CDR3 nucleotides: TGTGCCAGCAGCTTAGCGGGAATAGCCTACGAGCAGTACTTC.

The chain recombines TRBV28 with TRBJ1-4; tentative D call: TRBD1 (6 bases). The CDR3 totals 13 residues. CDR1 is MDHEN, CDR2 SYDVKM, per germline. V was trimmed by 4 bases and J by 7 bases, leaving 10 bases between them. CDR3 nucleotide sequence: TGTGCCAGCAGTTGGGCAGGGGCTGAAAAACTGTTTTTT. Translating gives CASSWAGAEKLFF. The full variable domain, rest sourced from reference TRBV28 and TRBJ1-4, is DVKVTQSSRYLVKRTGEKVFLECVQDMDHENMFWYRQDPGLGLRLIYFSYDVKMKEKGDIPEGYSVSREKKERFSLILESASTNQTSMYLCASSWAGAEKLFFGSGTQLSVL.

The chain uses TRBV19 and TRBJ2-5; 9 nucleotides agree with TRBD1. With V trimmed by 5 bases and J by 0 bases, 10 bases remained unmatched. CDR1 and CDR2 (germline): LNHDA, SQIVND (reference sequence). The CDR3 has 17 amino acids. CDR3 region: CASSANRGPRYQETQYF. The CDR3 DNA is TGTGCCAGTAGTGCGAACAGGGGGCCTCGGTACCAAGAGACCCAGTACTTC.

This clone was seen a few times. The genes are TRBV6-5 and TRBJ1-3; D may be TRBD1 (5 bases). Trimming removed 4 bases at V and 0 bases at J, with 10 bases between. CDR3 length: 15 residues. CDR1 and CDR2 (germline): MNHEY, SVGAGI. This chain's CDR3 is CASSSTTASGNTIYF. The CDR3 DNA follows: TGTGCCAGCAGTTCCACGACAGCCTCTGGAAACACCATATATTTT.

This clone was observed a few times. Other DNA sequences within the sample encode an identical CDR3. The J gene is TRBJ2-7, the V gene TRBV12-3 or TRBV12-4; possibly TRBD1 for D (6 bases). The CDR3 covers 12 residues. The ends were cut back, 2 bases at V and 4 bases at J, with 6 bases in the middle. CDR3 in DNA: TGTGCCAGCAGTTTAAGGGGGTACGAGCAGTACTTC. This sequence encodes CASSLRGYEQYF.

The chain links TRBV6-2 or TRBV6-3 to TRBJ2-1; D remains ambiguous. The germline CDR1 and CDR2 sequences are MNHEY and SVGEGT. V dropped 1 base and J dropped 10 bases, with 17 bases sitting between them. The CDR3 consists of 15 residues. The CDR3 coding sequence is TGTGCCAGCAGTTACTTCGTTACTGGGCGCTACGAGCAGTTCTTC. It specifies CASSYFVTGRYEQFF.

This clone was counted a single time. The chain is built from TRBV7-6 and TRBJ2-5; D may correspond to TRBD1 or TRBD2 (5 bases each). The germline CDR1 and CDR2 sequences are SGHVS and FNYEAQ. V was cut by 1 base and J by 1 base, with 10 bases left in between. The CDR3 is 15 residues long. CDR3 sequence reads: CASSLGSGTQETQYF. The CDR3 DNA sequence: TGTGCCAGCAGCTTAGGATCGGGGACCCAAGAGACCCAGTACTTC.

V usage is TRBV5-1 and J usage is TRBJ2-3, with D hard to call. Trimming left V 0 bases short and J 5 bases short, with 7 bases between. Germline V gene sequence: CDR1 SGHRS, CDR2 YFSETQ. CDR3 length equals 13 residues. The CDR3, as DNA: TGCGCCAGCAGCTTGGGGGTCGGAGATACGCAGTATTTT. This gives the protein CASSLGVGDTQYF.

DNA of the CDR3: TGTGCCAGCTCTCCGGACACTAACTATGGCTACACCTTC. Residues: CASSPDTNYGYTF. The V and J genes are TRBV18 and TRBJ1-2; possible D gene TRBD1, 5 bases. The ends were cut back, 6 bases at V and 0 bases at J, with 8 bases in the middle. This CDR3 has 13 amino acids. The V gene's germline CDR1 is KGHSH and CDR2 LQKENI.

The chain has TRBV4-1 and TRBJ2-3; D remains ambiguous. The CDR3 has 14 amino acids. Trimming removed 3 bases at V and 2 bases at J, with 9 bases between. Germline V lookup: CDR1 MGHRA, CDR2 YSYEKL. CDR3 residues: CASSHLEVTDTQYF. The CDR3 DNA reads TGCGCCAGCAGCCACCTCGAGGTCACAGATACGCAGTATTTT.